Following are 10 T cell receptor beta chains from one sample sequenced in a study of OX40 agonist ivuxolimab in advanced cancers. The data were produced by immunoSEQ multiplex PCR, yet TCRdb's version contains in-frame clones alone and is incomplete. The table lists about 76,000 clones, 65% to 90% of them singletons. The sequencing used CD4+ or CD8+ T cells sorted from blood, collected in a trial of the OX40 agonist ivuxolimab. The receptors originated from an adult with an advanced solid tumor such as melanoma, head and neck, liver or kidney cancer.

The chain carries TRBV29-1 and TRBJ2-1, with 15 bases that match TRBD2. The germline CDR1 and CDR2 sequences are SQVTM and ANQGSEA. J gave up 4 bases and V 7 bases, and 14 bases lay outside the gene matches. The CDR3 has 18 residues. The CDR3 protein is CSAGRGLAGGKMYNEQFF. The CDR3 DNA is TGCAGCGCCGGCCGTGGACTAGCGGGAGGGAAGATGTACAATGAGCAGTTCTTC.

This chain connects TRBV6-5 to TRBJ1-2, with D possibly matching TRBD1 (5 bases). Germline V gene sequence: CDR1 MNHEY, CDR2 SVGAGI. This CDR3 comprises 14 residues. The V and J ends lost 6 bases and 1 base respectively, with 12 bases between them. The CDR3 DNA follows: TGTGCCAGCAGACCCCCGGGGGGTAACTATGGCTACACCTTC. Translating it yields CASRPPGGNYGYTF.

This clone was picked up a small number of times. CDR3 sequence: CASSLMDSFYEQYF. For the CDR3, the DNA is TGTGCCAGCAGCTTAATGGACAGTTTCTACGAGCAGTACTTC. The chain joins TRBV7-9 to TRBJ2-7; possibly TRBD1 for D (6 bases). V was trimmed by 2 bases and J by 3 bases, leaving 11 bases between them. Germline V gives CDR1 SEHNR, CDR2 FQNEAQ (reference sequence). This CDR3 comprises 14 residues.

The CDR3 coding sequence is TGTGCCAGCAGCTTGATGCATGAGCAGTTCTTC. Its translation is CASSLMHEQFF. J is TRBJ2-1 and V is TRBV5-6; unclear D gene. Trimming left V 1 base short and J 8 bases short, with 4 bases between. Germline CDR1 is SGHDT and CDR2 is YYEEEE. The CDR3 is 11 residues long.

This chain joins TRBV7-2 and TRBJ2-7, with a weak D call TRBD2 (5 bases). Trimming removed 4 bases from V and 3 bases from J, with 22 bases in between. Germline CDR1 and CDR2: SGHTA and FQGNSA. This CDR3 contains 17 residues. For the CDR3, the DNA is TGTGCCAGCAGCTCCACCGCCCCGGTAGCGATCGGCTACGAGCAGTACTTC. This codes for CASSSTAPVAIGYEQYF.

This sequence joins TRBV10-3 and TRBJ2-6; 11 nucleotides match TRBD1. This CDR3 is built from 17 residues. V was clipped by 6 bases and J by 0 bases; unmatched bases: 4. Germline V gives CDR1 ENHRY, CDR2 SYGVKD. The chain's CDR3 is CAIRGQGVTSGANVLTF. The CDR3 DNA is TGTGCCATCAGGGGACAGGGGGTCACCTCTGGGGCCAACGTCCTGACTTTC.

The chain joins TRBV7-9 to TRBJ2-5; 9 nucleotides match TRBD1. V trimming: 1 base; J trimming: 5 bases; junction bases outside the gene matches: 5. Germline-derived CDR1 and CDR2 are SEHNR and FQNEAQ (reference sequence). This CDR3 is 15 amino acids long. The CDR3 spells CASSLGQGVRETQYF. The DNA of the CDR3 is TGTGCCAGCAGCTTAGGACAGGGGGTACGGGAGACCCAGTACTTC.

This rearrangement joins TRBV7-2 to TRBJ1-2; TRBD1 is a possible D gene (6 bases). The CDR3 contains 12 residues. The germline V gene has CDR1 SGHTA and CDR2 FQGNSA. V was cut by 10 bases and J by 5 bases, with 14 bases left in between. The CDR3 region has the DNA TGTGCCATAAAGGGGGGCCCATATGGCTACACCTTC. The encoded protein is CAIKGGPYGYTF. The variable domain in full, with the rest retrieved from reference TRBV7-2 and TRBJ1-2, is GAGVSQSPSNKVTEKGKDVELRCDPISGHTALYWYRQSLGQGLEFLIYFQGNSAPDKSGLPSDRFSAERTGGSVSTLTIQRTQQEDSAVYLCAIKGGPYGYTFGSGTRLTVV.

The chain employs TRBV10-3 and TRBJ2-7; 10 bases are shared with TRBD1. The V and J ends lost 8 bases and 5 bases, in that order; junction bases with no gene match: 9. There are 14 residues in the CDR3. Germline assignment: CDR1 ENHRY and CDR2 SYGVKD. The CDR3 protein is CAILGTGDGNEQYF. DNA for the CDR3: TGTGCCATCCTCGGGACAGGGGACGGGAACGAGCAGTACTTC.

V gene TRBV9 combines with J gene TRBJ2-7, with 11 bases that match TRBD1. The CDR3 runs 14 residues. The J segment lost 6 bases and the V segment lost 3 bases, leaving 5 bases of the junction unmatched. Germline CDR1 and CDR2: SGDLS and YYNGEE. The CDR3 DNA is TGTGCCAGCAGCGAGGGACAGGGGGTATTCGAGCAGTACTTC. This encodes CASSEGQGVFEQYF.